The 8 T cell receptor beta chains presented below share a single source sample, sequenced in a study of OX40 agonist ivuxolimab in advanced cancers. Using immunoSEQ multiplex PCR, the repertoire was profiled, and TCRdb retains in-frame clones only, with some absent. The table lists 15,000 to 25,000 clones, 85% to 90% of them singletons. The source was CD4+ or CD8+ T cells sorted from blood, collected in a trial of the OX40 agonist ivuxolimab. The receptors shown here come from an adult with an advanced solid tumor such as melanoma, head and neck, liver or kidney cancer.

This clone came up once. This chain connects TRBV14 to TRBJ2-2; 7 nucleotides match TRBD2. CDR1 and CDR2 (germline): SGHDN, FVKESK. Trimming removed 2 bases from V and 3 bases from J; junction bases left unmatched: 9. The CDR3 is made up of 17 amino acids. CDR3: CASSQTRGGVDTGELFF. In DNA, the CDR3 is TGTGCCAGCAGCCAAACCCGGGGAGGGGTGGACACCGGGGAGCTGTTTTTT.

This rearrangement joins TRBV19 to TRBJ2-2; D gene uncertain. Germline V gene lookup returns CDR1 LNHDA and CDR2 SQIVND (reference sequence). The germline V and J ends were trimmed by 3 bases and 5 bases, with 4 bases remaining between them. This CDR3 is 12 amino acids long. The CDR3 nucleotides read TGTGCCAGTAGTATGACTACCGGGGAGCTGTTTTTT. Translated: CASSMTTGELFF.

This sequence joins TRBV7-9 and TRBJ2-7; a weak D match, TRBD2 (6 bases). CDR1 and CDR2 from the germline V gene are SEHNR and FQNEAQ (reference sequence). The CDR3 length is 11 residues. V lost 5 bases and J 7 bases, leaving 9 bases between the germline ends. CDR3 sequence reads: CASSPGGEQYF. CDR3 bases: TGTGCCAGCAGCCCTGGGGGGGAGCAGTACTTC.

The V and J genes are TRBV7-3 and TRBJ1-1; 9 nucleotides match TRBD1. Germline assignment: CDR1 SGHTA and CDR2 FQGTGA. V lost 1 base to trimming and J lost 0 bases; unmatched junction nucleotides: 6. CDR3 length equals 17 residues. The CDR3 loop is CASSLIGRDRVNTEAFF. CDR3 sequence (DNA): TGTGCCAGCAGCTTAATTGGTCGGGACAGGGTGAACACTGAAGCTTTCTTT.

The CDR3 DNA follows: TGCGCCAGCAGCTACGGGGGCAGTTCCTACGAGCAGTACTTC. Encoded protein: CASSYGGSSYEQYF. The chain combines TRBV4-3 with TRBJ2-7, with D perhaps matching TRBD1 or TRBD2 (6 bases each). This CDR3 comprises 14 residues. The V and J ends lost 5 bases and 1 base respectively, with 12 bases between them. Germline loops: CDR1 LGHNA, CDR2 YSLEER.

As to this clone: The junction departs from the called germline gene at one end, perhaps through a read error. The chain recombines TRBV11-2 with TRBJ2-7; possible D gene TRBD1, 6 bases. The germline V gene encodes CDR1 SGHAT and CDR2 FQNNGV. This CDR3 region has 10 residues. Here the CDR3 reads CASSQGTVIF. CDR3 coding DNA: TGTGCCAGCAGCCAGGGGACGGTCATCTTC.

V usage is TRBV23-1 and J usage is TRBJ2-1; 8 bases line up with TRBD2. TRBV23-1 is noted as an ORF with a role that remains uncertain. The J segment lost 8 bases and the V segment lost 5 bases, leaving 14 bases of the junction unmatched. This CDR3 is built from 16 residues. The CDR3 spells CASSMWGSGSKYEQFF. The CDR3 nucleotides read TGCGCCAGCAGTATGTGGGGCAGCGGGAGTAAGTATGAGCAGTTCTTC.

The rearrangement uses TRBV9 and TRBJ1-2; perhaps TRBD1 as D (5 bases). Deletions cut 4 bases from V and 4 bases from J, with 11 bases between. Germline V lookup: CDR1 SGDLS, CDR2 YYNGEE. This CDR3 contains 13 residues. The DNA for the CDR3 is TGTGCCAGCAGCATGCAGGGCGCCTATGGCTACACCTTC. Protein sequence: CASSMQGAYGYTF.